This TCR beta chain came from a study of a mutant IDH1 vaccine in newly diagnosed glioma. The germline V gene encodes CDR1 GTSNPN and CDR2 SVGIG (reference sequence). This CDR3 has 16 residues. V was clipped by 0 bases and J by 3 bases; unmatched bases: 6. Profiled with immunoSEQ multiplex PCR; TCRdb holds only in-frame clones, not every one. The sample lists about 26,000 clones, 70% to 85% occurring once. Time point in this sample: week 5, during vaccination. Every vaccine dose comprised 300 ug of mutant IDH1 20-mer peptide plus topical imiquimod. Turning to this clone: Its antigen is not identified.

The chain couples TRBV30 to TRBJ2-5, with 11 bases lining up with TRBD2. This clonotype was obtained from a man aged 40-49 years with glioma. Some clones in this sample may be carry-over from other donors' samples. The sequenced sample was PBMCs, obtained from a glioma patient whose treatment included an IDH1 peptide vaccine. The CDR3 loop reads CAWSVWGSGGEETQYF. DNA of the CDR3: TGTGCCTGGAGTGTATGGGGTAGCGGGGGGGAAGAGACCCAGTACTTC.